The 8 T cell receptor beta chains presented below share a single source sample, sequenced in a study of blood T cell repertoires in COVID-19. Using immunoSEQ multiplex PCR, the repertoire was profiled, and TCRdb retains in-frame clones only, with some absent. The sample shows over 400,000 clones, 85% to 90% of them seen only once. The source material was peripheral blood. These receptors all stem from a woman in her forties or fifties with COVID-19, enrolled during active disease.

This chain uses TRBV2 with TRBJ2-1, with D perhaps matching TRBD1 (6 bases). Germline V gene lookup returns CDR1 SNHLY and CDR2 FYNNEI. The CDR3 contains 16 residues. V was clipped by 5 bases and J by 3 bases, with 17 bases between them. CDR3 bases: TGTGCCAGCAGTTACCCGGGACACGAGATCTACAATGAGCAGTTCTTC. This gives the protein CASSYPGHEIYNEQFF.

The chain uses TRBV27 and TRBJ2-5, with a weak D call TRBD1 (5 bases). V dropped 5 bases and J dropped 9 bases, with 16 bases sitting between them. The germline V gene has CDR1 MNHEY and CDR2 SMNVEV (reference sequence). The CDR3 extends over 13 amino acids. The CDR3 loop reads CASSLGHSAAQYF. CDR3 coding DNA: TGTGCCAGCAGTCTAGGACATAGTGCGGCCCAGTACTTC.

The V call is TRBV10-3, the J call TRBJ2-3; 9 nucleotides line up with TRBD2. Trimming at V came to 8 bases and at J to 2 bases, leaving 11 bases not matched to a gene. CDR1 and CDR2 from the germline V gene are ENHRY and SYGVKD. This CDR3 region has 16 residues. The DNA of the CDR3 is TGTGCCATCGGCGGCGAGCGGGGGGCCCACACAGATACGCAGTATTTT. Translation: CAIGGERGAHTDTQYF.

The chain carries TRBV19 and TRBJ1-2, with a possible D match to TRBD1 (6 bases). Germline lookup yields CDR1 LNHDA and CDR2 SQIVND (reference sequence). This CDR3 contains 15 residues. V shed 3 bases and J shed 1 base, with 12 bases lying between them. The CDR3 nucleotides read TGTGCCAGTAGTATCTACAGGGATAGTAACTATGGCTACACCTTC. Translation gives CASSIYRDSNYGYTF. Based on the CDR3 plus reference TRBV19 and TRBJ1-2, the full variable domain is DGGITQSPKYLFRKEGQNVTLSCEQNLNHDAMYWYRQDPGQGLRLIYYSQIVNDFQKGDIAEGYSVSREKKESFPLTVTSAQKNPTAFYLCASSIYRDSNYGYTFGSGTRLTVV.

This clone was picked up one time. The rearrangement uses TRBV5-1 and TRBJ1-2, with unresolved D. Germline V CDR1 and CDR2: SGHRS, YFSETQ. V gave up 4 bases and J gave up 8 bases, with 15 bases separating them. The CDR3 extends over 13 amino acids. The CDR3 DNA sequence: TGCGCCAGCAGCCCGGAGGGAGTCACGGGCTACACCTTC. Encoded protein: CASSPEGVTGYTF.

The rearrangement joins TRBV19 to TRBJ2-7; TRBD1 matches at 7 bases. The germline V gene encodes CDR1 LNHDA and CDR2 SQIVND (reference sequence). Trimming removed 2 bases from V and 3 bases from J; junction bases left unmatched: 4. The CDR3 sequence is 14 residues long. CDR3 sequence (DNA): TGTGCCAGTAGTATACCTGGGACAGTCTACGAGCAGTACTTC. Protein sequence: CASSIPGTVYEQYF.

V gene TRBV11-2 combines with J gene TRBJ2-1; D might be TRBD2 (5 bases). V lost 1 base, J lost 4 bases, and 14 bases lay in between. The length of the CDR3 is 16 residues. Germline CDR1 SGHAT, CDR2 FQNNGV. The CDR3 DNA reads as TGTGCCAGCAGCTTAGGCCTGGGGAGTTCGTACAATGAGCAGTTCTTC. Translating it yields CASSLGLGSSYNEQFF.

The J gene is TRBJ1-2, the V gene TRBV28; D perhaps matches TRBD1 (5 bases). In germline, CDR1 is MDHEN, CDR2 SYDVKM. V lost 0 bases to trimming and J lost 3 bases, with 11 bases between them. The CDR3 totals 15 residues. CDR3 residues: CASSLWGQGYYGYTF. As DNA, the CDR3 is TGTGCCAGCAGTTTATGGGGGCAGGGATACTATGGCTACACCTTC.